This entry describes one TCR beta chain. Its antigen remains unidentified. Base qualities are not at hand, and no much larger clone is one base apart. The immunoSEQ Assay, a bias-controlled multiplex PCR, was used to amplify TCRbeta CDR3 regions from genomic DNA. The paper's processing steps were these. Nucleated cell counts per sample were estimated from amplification of reference gene primers within the assay. To quantify the absolute abundance of each unique TCRbeta CDR3 rearrangement, sequence reads were collapsed and filtered. For each sample, productive Simpson clonality was calculated by taking the square root of Simpson's diversity index across productive rearrangements. Drawn from immuneACCESS, this table holds only the in-frame rearrangements with V and J called that TCRdb kept. Clones are partly lost; checked studies trace under half to an unresolved V gene and leave the rest unexplained. The DNA was the basis for D and trimming; V, J and clone size are from that table. This sample is represented by some 370,000 clones; 90% of them were singletons. The top ten clonotypes cover 6.5% of the sample.

The data belong to a study of blood T cell repertoires in COVID-19 (dated by TCRdb to about 2020). Some background on the complete study: Collaborator samples came from the United States, Italy and Spain and covered acute and convalescent phases of COVID-19. The samples were drawn from the first 160 participants of the ongoing ImmuneRACE study and from roughly 1,300 subjects provided by 6 global collaborators. Deeply sampled blood TCRbeta repertoires from subjects exposed to, actively infected with, or recovered from COVID-19 were included in the dataset. The repertoires were released in a freely available public database intended as a resource for research on the immune response to SARS-CoV-2. Sample metadata almost always included a de-identified subject ID, COVID-19 status, age in years and sex. The prospective study material was composed of cDNA or gDNA derived from T cells, B-cell-depleted T cells, or PBMCs. HLA class I and class II types, where available, came from metadata supplied by the sample provider rather than from assay-based typing. Paper-wide results and their limitations: Clinical and demographic metadata were provided uncurated, with the amount varying by source and participant.

CDR3 length: 14 amino acids, cysteine to phenylalanine. Only CDR3 DNA remains: 42 bases, in frame from the first base. CDR1 and CDR2 are drawn from the germline V gene: MNHEY, SVGAGI. The germline V and J ends show losses of 8 bases and 8 bases respectively, and no gene match explains 12 bases of the junction. The collaborating institutions used their own protocols to collect whole blood in K2EDTA tubes. Collaborator samples were shipped for TCRbeta analysis as frozen whole blood, isolated PBMCs, or DNA extracted from either sample type. The TCR comes from a man between 18 and 29 years old with active or convalescent COVID-19. Sequenced material: peripheral blood. In this chain, TRBV6-5 is recombined with TRBJ1-1; 9 nucleotides in the junction match TRBD1. The CDR3 reads as follows: CASAETGGAREAFF. Read as DNA, the sequence is TGTGCCAGCGCAGAAACAGGGGGCGCAAGGGAAGCTTTCTTT.